Here is one T cell receptor beta chain with its context. Antigen: not known. Amplified TCR beta CDR3 regions came from RNA transcripts. An initial round of RT-PCR targeting the TCR CDR3 relied on the HTBI primer set. A single record per CDR3 protein comes from TCRdb applying MiXCR to the multiplex PCR reads. Of roughly 510,000 distinct CDR3 sequences listed, about 45% are singletons. This sample is part of a study of T cells in Graves' hyperthyroidism and ophthalmopathy. Study-wide points: Through a model of 13 V-J features, ophthalmopathy was separated from stable hyperthyroidism. Model predictions of ophthalmopathy came a median about six months before onset. Peripheral blood also featured most of the thyroid clonotypes expanded above 0.001.

The CDR3 runs to 14 residues. CDR1 is SGHTA, CDR2 FQGNSA, per germline. Trimming cost V 5 bases and J 1 base, with 11 bases left between them. Investigators excluded patients with uncontrolled infection, other autoimmune disease, pregnancy or lactation. The gene calls are TRBV7-2 and TRBJ1-1; no definite D call. This sequence originates from an adult woman with Graves' disease, either hyperthyroidism or ophthalmopathy (not recorded which). The sequenced sample consisted of peripheral blood or thyroid tissue (not recorded which). The CDR3, as DNA: TGTGCCAGCAGCCGTGAGGACCAGAACACTGAAGCTTTCTTT. Its protein product is CASSREDQNTEAFF.